This T cell receptor (beta chain) is drawn from a study of regulatory dendritic cells for organ transplantation. Germline V gives CDR1 SGDLS, CDR2 YYNGEE. The V gene end was trimmed by 4 bases and the J gene end by 1 base; junction bases not matched to a gene: 7. CDR3 length equals 15 residues. Remarks on this clone: The target antigen is unknown.

Data came from immunoSEQ multiplex PCR; TCRdb stores just in-frame clones and leaves some out. Seen here are more than 9,000 clones, just over 65% observed once, and the top ten hold approximately 0.57%. Sorted subsets were CFSE-labeled and cultured approximately 5 days with allogeneic dendritic cells. The J gene is TRBJ1-1, the V gene TRBV9, with 7 nucleotides matching TRBD1. The clonotype comes from a human donor in good health. Sequences were obtained from naive CD4+ T cells from blood cultured with dendritic cells. Subset defined: CD45RA+ naive T cells. The CDR3 bases are TGTGCCAGCAGCTCCAGGGGGTCCGGGAACACTGAAGCTTTCTTT. Amino acid sequence: CASSSRGSGNTEAFF.